This T cell receptor (beta chain) appears in the sequencing data of a study of long-term antiretroviral therapy in people with HIV (dated by TCRdb to 2022 to 2024). Turning to the overall study: Collection of the earliest samples took place about a decade ahead of the 2015 WHO recommendation for immediate ART, at a time when ART was typically delayed until CD4 counts fell. Test extractions of a monoclonal T-cell line alongside some 36 polyclonal samples showed no cross-contamination during QIAcube processing. The cohort contributed about 190 cryopreserved PBMC samples from 25 to 35 adults with confirmed HIV infection, collected serially over a mean of about six years (range 1-12). Among the 25 to 30 participants with HIV, eleven were female. This retrospective serial study examined whether starting ART and sustained HIV suppression were associated with changes in the composition and diversity of the TRB repertoire in peripheral blood.

Notes on this clone: This receptor's antigen is unknown. No clone much larger than this one lies a single base away; base qualities are absent.

V is shortened by 7 bases, J by 6 bases, and the region joining them spans 15 bases. Taken from cysteine to phenylalanine, the CDR3 has 13 residues. The CDR3 DNA has 39 bases and is translated from base 1. Based on the germline V gene, the CDR1 and CDR2 sequences are SGHAT and FQNNGV. The immunoSEQ hsTCRB v3.0 assay was used at survey level resolution for TRB variable region sequencing. The target sequencing depth for TRB was about 40,000-55,000 T-cell genomes per sample. TRB libraries were pooled and sequenced on an Illumina MiSeq using a v3 150-cycle kit. Turning to the authors' computational methods: Repertoire analysis was run in R within a reproducible Nextflow workflow that covered QC, data transformation and analysis. LymphoSeq2, an R package for exploring AIRR-Seq data, was used to implement custom analyses. Several samples yielding fewer than 5000 total TRB sequences were excluded, leaving more than 150 analyzed HIV repertoires. Among the 180 to 200 retained HIV repertoires, roughly 60 were collected before ART initiation and around 130 were collected after ART initiation. Repertoires were downsampled to 5000 TRB nucleotide sequences, with summary statistics averaged over 100 downsampling iterations. Only TRB sequences with CDR3 regions of at least seven amino acids were retained for analysis. A Shannon entropy-derived clonality score and the Gini coefficient were used to measure diversity. In repertoire networks, the top 5000 CDR3 amino acid sequences were linked whenever an edit distance of one separated two sequences. Antigen specificity groups and MHC restriction were predicted for TRB CDR3 amino acid sequences with GLIPH2. CDR3 amino acid sequences were matched against VDJdb and McPAS-TCR to flag known CMV, EBV, HIV or tissue antigen associations. Pre-ART, post-ART and control groups were compared with Wilcoxon signed-rank tests and Holm-Bonferroni correction. TCRdb's version of the immuneACCESS table is confined to in-frame rearrangements and falls short of the full clone set. An unresolved V gene accounts for under half of the shortfall where checked; the remainder is of unknown origin. V and J calls and clone size are given by that table; D and trimming were obtained from the DNA. The sample has under 30,000 clones on record, roughly 80% of them singletons. The ten top clones hold around a tenth of the sample.

Points the paper makes about the study in general: Limited PBMC availability meant only the TCR beta chain was sequenced, without alpha chain pairing. The samples span the years 2004 to 2017, and the ART regimens used at that time may not be as effective as current regimens. No data were available on ART adherence, viral resistance or therapy changes, limiting inferences about post-ART repertoire changes. Because cell numbers in pre-ART samples were limited, unsorted PBMC were profiled instead of sorted CD4+ and CD8+ T cells. Starting ART was linked to a significant rise in TRB diversity, yet even with long-term ART the diversity remained significantly lower than in transplant donor controls. Expanded TRB clones identified before ART initiation dominated the repertoire at all time points, although this dominance fluctuated and declined in many PLHIV after ART. HIV repertoires had narrower CDR3 length ranges than controls, and the network structure suggested an antigen-experienced repertoire that shifted only slightly toward naive after ART.

To be included, a participant needed at least one PBMC sample from before ART initiation plus at least two post-ART samples. All participants with HIV were treated in the United States of America. Before DNA extraction, cryopreserved samples of about 0.95-10 million PBMC were thawed and then washed. At the time of the earliest PBMC sample, participants with HIV were aged between about 23 and 55 years. Per participant, PBMC samples came from 1-4 timepoints prior to ART initiation and 2-8 timepoints following ART initiation, for a median of 7 samples. For every participant, serial HIV viral load, CD4+ T-cell count, ART history and demographic data were obtained. Using a Qiagen kit on a QIAcube, genomic DNA was extracted from unsorted PBMC, with samples processed in batches of 12.

The rearranged chain carries TRBV11-2 and TRBJ1-2, with a weak D call of TRBD1 (5 bases match). This sequence was found in a man aged 18 to 29 with HIV. Sequenced material: unsorted PBMCs, taken 0.8 years before starting antiretroviral therapy. CDR3 sequence: CASTIGGGNGYTF. The DNA reads TGTGCCAGCACCATTGGGGGAGGGAATGGCTACACCTTC. Supplemented by the reference TRBV11-2 and TRBJ1-2 proteins around the CDR3, the complete variable domain is EAGVAQSPRYKIIEKRQSVAFWCNPISGHATLYWYQQILGQGPKLLIQFQNNGVVDDSQLPKDRFSAERLKGVDSTLKIQPAKLEDSAVYLCASTIGGGNGYTFGSGTRLTVV.